A selection of T cell receptor beta chains follows, all from one sample in a study of Graves' ophthalmopathy and Graves' hyperthyroidism. TCRdb independently ran MiXCR on the multiplex PCR reads; one entry per CDR3 protein. Of 680,000 or so distinct CDR3 sequences listed, 20% to 25% are singletons. The material sequenced was peripheral blood. The receptors here all came from a woman younger than 35 with stable Graves' hyperthyroidism. Some clones in this sample may be carry-over from other donors' samples. Both conserved end residues are part of each CDR3. Each record gives: D gene, J gene, clone size, CDR3 length, V gene, CDR3 protein, CDR3 DNA. A D gene is named only where the DNA matches it firmly. Only part of the rows carry a size: once, few, many, or a class if the clone is expanded.

>-|TRBJ2-7|-|15|TRBV2
CASSEFDSKTYEQYF
TGTGCCAGCAGTGAATTCGACAGTAAGACCTACGAGCAGTACTTC
>-|TRBJ2-7|few|11|TRBV10-3
CAISDGTSSVF
TGTGCCATCAGTGATGGGACTTCCAGCGTCTTC
>-|TRBJ1-5|-|15|TRBV27
CASSFKGNSNQPQHF
TGTGCCAGCAGTTTTAAAGGGAATAGCAATCAGCCCCAGCATTTT
>-|TRBJ2-2|-|17|TRBV6-5
CASSYGRGGANTGELFF
TGTGCCAGCAGTTACGGTAGGGGGGGAGCGAACACCGGGGAGCTGTTTTTT
>-|TRBJ1-5|many|15|TRBV20-1
CSARDRQPGNQPQHF
TGCAGTGCTAGAGATAGGCAACCTGGGAATCAGCCCCAGCATTTT
>TRBD2|TRBJ2-7|many|14|TRBV20-1
CSAIGTSGDYEQYF
TGCAGTGCAATAGGGACTAGCGGGGACTACGAGCAGTACTTC
>-|TRBJ2-2|few|15|TRBV5-1
CASSLVRGNTGELFF
TGCGCCAGCAGCTTGGTCCGGGGAAACACCGGGGAGCTGTTTTTT
>-|TRBJ1-2|-|14|TRBV12-3/TRBV12-4
CASSSGDTNYGYTF
TGTGCCAGCAGTTCAGGGGACACTAACTATGGCTACACCTTC
>TRBD1|TRBJ1-5|many|15|TRBV2
CASSVAQPGQQPQHF
TGTGCCAGCAGTGTTGCCCAGCCGGGACAGCAGCCCCAGCATTTT
>-|TRBJ1-1|many|14|TRBV6-4
CASSVRGSDTEAFF
TGTGCCAGCAGCGTCCGGGGGTCCGACACTGAAGCTTTCTTT
>-|TRBJ1-6|many|13|TRBV12-3/TRBV12-4
CASSLPEASPLHF
TGTGCCAGCAGTTTACCGGAAGCTTCACCCCTCCACTTT
>TRBD1|TRBJ1-1|many|15|TRBV6-5
CASSYSGTGDAEAFF
TGTGCCAGCAGTTACTCCGGGACAGGGGATGCTGAAGCTTTCTTT
>-|TRBJ2-7|many|11|TRBV28
CASWNFYEQYF
TGTGCCAGCTGGAACTTCTACGAGCAGTACTTC
>-|TRBJ2-7|many|13|TRBV19
CASSISRANEQYF
TGTGCCAGTAGTATTTCCAGGGCCAACGAGCAGTACTTC
>-|TRBJ2-5|many|15|TRBV11-2
CASSLEAGFQETQYF
TGTGCCAGCAGCTTAGAGGCCGGGTTTCAAGAGACCCAGTACTTC
>TRBD1|TRBJ2-7|many|14|TRBV6-5
CASSNRDSFYEQYF
TGTGCCAGCAGTAATCGGGACAGCTTCTACGAGCAGTACTTC
>-|TRBJ2-7|-|16|TRBV11-2
CASSPAPLRSSYEQYF
TGTGCCAGCAGCCCGGCCCCTCTGCGCTCTTCCTACGAGCAGTACTTC
>TRBD1|TRBJ1-5|-|16|TRBV10-3
CAISESGQGWNQPQHF
TGTGCCATCAGTGAGTCGGGACAGGGATGGAATCAGCCCCAGCATTTT
>-|TRBJ1-1|many|15|TRBV19
CASSIPGQWNTEAFF
TGTGCCAGTAGTATACCGGGACAATGGAACACTGAAGCTTTCTTT
>TRBD1|TRBJ1-1|many|15|TRBV12-3/TRBV12-4
CASRDFRGPGTEAFF
TGTGCCAGCAGAGACTTCAGGGGGCCGGGGACTGAAGCTTTCTTT
>-|TRBJ2-7|-|13|TRBV12-3/TRBV12-4
CASRQGSFIEQYF
TGTGCCAGCAGACAGGGCTCTTTCATCGAGCAGTACTTC
>-|TRBJ2-7|few|16|TRBV5-1
CASSPRHGGQSYEQYF
TGCGCCAGCAGCCCCCGGCATGGGGGGCAATCCTACGAGCAGTACTTC
>-|TRBJ2-2|many|14|TRBV10-3
CAITGVAGTGELFF
TGTGCCATCACGGGGGTGGCCGGAACCGGGGAGCTGTTTTTT
>-|TRBJ2-2|few|14|TRBV24-1
CATSDWRGAGELFF
TGTGCCACCAGTGACTGGAGGGGCGCCGGGGAGCTGTTTTTT
>TRBD1|TRBJ2-5|many|15|TRBV12-3/TRBV12-4
CASSFRTGLGETQYF
TGTGCCAGCAGTTTTCGGACAGGGTTGGGTGAGACCCAGTACTTC
>-|TRBJ2-7|few|14|TRBV7-2
CASSLAWRSYEQYF
TGTGCCAGCAGCTTAGCTTGGCGCTCCTACGAGCAGTACTTC
>-|TRBJ1-2|-|10|TRBV20-1
CSAGSYGYTF
TGCAGTGCGGGGAGCTATGGCTACACCTTC
>TRBD1|TRBJ1-1|-|15|TRBV3-1
CASSQTGTANTEAFF
TGTGCCAGCAGCCAAACCGGGACAGCGAACACTGAAGCTTTCTTT
>-|TRBJ2-2|many|13|TRBV7-2
CASSLPPTGELFF
TGTGCCAGCAGCTTACCACCCACCGGGGAGCTGTTTTTT
>-|TRBJ1-5|many|17|TRBV7-8
CASSLASGVGAGQPQHF
TGTGCCAGCAGCTTAGCGTCAGGGGTGGGGGCCGGACAGCCCCAGCATTTT
>-|TRBJ1-1|many|11|TRBV20-1
CSASALTEAFF
TGCAGTGCTAGTGCCCTCACTGAAGCTTTCTTT
>-|TRBJ2-2|many|12|TRBV2
CASNGDPGELFF
TGTGCCAGCAACGGGGATCCCGGGGAGCTGTTTTTT
>-|TRBJ1-2|-|15|TRBV12-3/TRBV12-4
CASSSTGSSNYGYTF
TGTGCCAGCAGCTCTACAGGGAGCTCTAACTATGGCTACACCTTC
>-|TRBJ2-7|many|13|TRBV6-5
CASSSPRERKQYF
TGTGCCAGCAGTTCGCCCAGGGAGAGAAAGCAGTACTTC
>-|TRBJ2-5|many|14|TRBV7-3
CASSPQGAGETQYF
TGTGCCAGCAGCCCGCAGGGAGCTGGTGAGACCCAGTACTTC
>-|TRBJ1-2|many|14|TRBV2
CASSPPTANYGYTF
TGTGCCAGCAGTCCCCCGACAGCTAACTATGGCTACACCTTC
>-|TRBJ1-2|-|13|TRBV10-3
CAIRTDVSDGYTF
TGTGCCATCAGGACGGACGTCTCAGATGGCTACACCTTC
>-|TRBJ1-6|many|18|TRBV24-1
CATSDFIRPGTYNSPLHF
TGTGCCACCAGTGATTTTATTAGGCCCGGTACTTATAATTCACCCCTCCACTTT
>-|TRBJ1-5|-|15|TRBV6-2/TRBV6-3
CASSNIERTNQPQHF
TGTGCCAGCAGTAATATCGAACGGACCAATCAGCCCCAGCATTTT
>-|TRBJ1-6|many|13|TRBV28
CASSAQLNSPLHF
TGTGCCAGCAGTGCGCAGCTTAATTCACCCCTCCACTTT
>-|TRBJ2-5|many|14|TRBV6-2/TRBV6-3
CAGNWDARTETQYF
TGTGCCGGAAATTGGGACGCCCGGACGGAGACCCAGTACTTC
>-|TRBJ1-1|few|13|TRBV10-3
CAITAGLYTEAFF
TGTGCCATCACCGCGGGGCTGTACACTGAAGCTTTCTTT
>-|TRBJ2-3|few|13|TRBV2
CASSGQGGDTQYF
TGTGCCAGCAGTGGCCAGGGTGGAGATACGCAGTATTTT
>-|TRBJ1-1|-|11|TRBV20-1
CSAPGFGEVFF
TGCAGTGCTCCGGGTTTTGGGGAAGTTTTCTTT
>-|TRBJ1-2|many|14|TRBV11-1
CASSLARGIYGYTF
TGTGCCAGCAGCTTAGCCCGCGGTATCTATGGCTACACCTTC
>TRBD2|TRBJ2-3|-|14|TRBV6-1
CASSETLAGNTQYF
TGTGCCAGCAGTGAGACCCTAGCGGGCAATACGCAGTATTTT
>-|TRBJ2-7|few|12|TRBV7-3
CASSLNSGEQYF
TGTGCCAGCAGCTTAAACTCGGGGGAGCAGTACTTC
>-|TRBJ1-6|-|16|TRBV20-1
CSARDRETGRNSPLHF
TGCAGTGCTAGAGATCGGGAAACAGGGCGTAATTCACCCCTCCACTTT
>-|TRBJ1-2|many|17|TRBV28
CASSPTTGWRFNYGYTF
TGTGCCAGCAGTCCGACCACGGGGTGGCGATTCAACTATGGCTACACCTTC
>-|TRBJ2-2|few|14|TRBV4-3
CASSQDKYTGELFF
TGCGCCAGCAGCCAAGATAAGTACACCGGGGAGCTGTTTTTT
>TRBD1|TRBJ2-2|-|15|TRBV28
CASSPGTGTPGELFF
TGTGCCAGCAGTCCCGGGACAGGGACCCCCGGGGAGCTGTTTTTT
>-|TRBJ2-7|-|15|TRBV7-2
CASSLWRAIAYEQYF
TGTGCCAGCAGCTTATGGAGGGCGATAGCCTACGAGCAGTACTTC